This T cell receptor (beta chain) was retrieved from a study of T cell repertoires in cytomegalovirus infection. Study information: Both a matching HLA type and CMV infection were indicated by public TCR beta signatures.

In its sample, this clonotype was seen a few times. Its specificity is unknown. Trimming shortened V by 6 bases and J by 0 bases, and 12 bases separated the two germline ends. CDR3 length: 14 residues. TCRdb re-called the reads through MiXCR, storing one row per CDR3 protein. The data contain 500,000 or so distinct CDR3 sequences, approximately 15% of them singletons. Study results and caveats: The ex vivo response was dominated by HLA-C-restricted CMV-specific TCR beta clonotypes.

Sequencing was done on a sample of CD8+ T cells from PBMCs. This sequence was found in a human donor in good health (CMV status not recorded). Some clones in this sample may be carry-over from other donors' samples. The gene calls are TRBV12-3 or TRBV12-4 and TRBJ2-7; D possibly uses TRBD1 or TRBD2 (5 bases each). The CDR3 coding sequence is TGTGCCAGCAGATCGGGACGGGCCTCCTACGAGCAGTACTTC. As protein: CASRSGRASYEQYF.